The 14 T cell receptor beta chains presented below share a single source sample, sequenced in a study of shared clonotypes between healthy human individuals (TCRdb year 2020). Libraries were prepared through the immunoSEQ multiplex PCR assay. Held by TCRdb, this immuneACCESS table contains in-frame sequences only and omits some clones. Under half of the omission traces to an unresolved V gene where checked; the cause of the rest is unknown. The sample includes 2 million to 2.5 million clones, with 95% observed a single time. 0.13% of the sample lies in the top ten. Sequenced sample: naive CD4+ T cells sorted from blood. This specimen's cell subset or site label, per the study, means: CD45RA+ positively selected. The source of these receptors is a man aged 18 to 30 in good health.

V is TRBV6-1 and J is TRBJ2-7, with 8 bases fitting TRBD1. Germline V gene lookup returns CDR1 MNHNS and CDR2 SASEGT. The CDR3 covers 13 residues. J lost 5 bases, V lost 6 bases, and 6 bases had no gene match. CDR3 sequence: CASSRDRSNEQYF. The CDR3 bases are TGTGCCAGCAGCCGGGACAGGAGTAACGAGCAGTACTTC.

The V call is TRBV2, the J call TRBJ1-1, with D tentatively TRBD1 (6 bases). V was trimmed by 5 bases and J by 3 bases, leaving 25 bases between them. The CDR3 is 18 amino acids. From germline, CDR1 is SNHLY and CDR2 FYNNEI. CDR3 DNA sequence: TGTGCCAGCAGTACGGTAACAGGGAAGAAGTCGGGGTACACTGAAGCTTTCTTT. This translates into CASSTVTGKKSGYTEAFF.

The CDR3: CASSLWDPAYGYTF. The CDR3 DNA reads TGTGCCAGCAGTTTATGGGACCCGGCCTATGGCTACACCTTC. The rearrangement uses TRBV28 and TRBJ1-2; D remains ambiguous. This CDR3 spans 14 amino acids. Germline V gene data show CDR1 as MDHEN and CDR2 as SYDVKM. Trimming stripped 0 bases from V and 4 bases from J, with 9 bases between.

This rearrangement joins TRBV28 to TRBJ1-5, with a possible D match to TRBD1 (5 bases). In germline, CDR1 is MDHEN, CDR2 SYDVKM. This CDR3 is built from 15 residues. V lost 6 bases, J lost 3 bases, and 15 bases lay in between. This chain's CDR3 is CASSASGGPNQPQHF. The CDR3 nucleotides read TGTGCCAGCAGCGCCTCGGGGGGACCCAATCAGCCCCAGCATTTT.

The V gene is TRBV28, the J gene TRBJ2-7; possibly TRBD1 or TRBD2 for D (6 bases each). The CDR3 extends over 15 amino acids. Trimming took off 3 bases at V and 1 base at J, with 13 bases between the two ends. The germline CDR1 and CDR2 sequences are MDHEN and SYDVKM. The DNA for the CDR3 is TGTGCCAGCAGTTTTCACGGGGGCCCTTCCTACGAGCAGTACTTC. Encoded protein: CASSFHGGPSYEQYF.

The chain recombines TRBV10-3 with TRBJ1-1; D not resolved. Deletions cut 9 bases from V and 4 bases from J, with 9 bases between. The CDR3 covers 11 residues. Germline CDR1 reads ENHRY; CDR2 reads SYGVKD. CDR3 bases: TGTGCCATTAAGACCGTCACTGAAGCTTTCTTT. Protein: CAIKTVTEAFF.

V is TRBV6-5 and J is TRBJ1-4; D unclear. This CDR3 is 14 amino acids long. V lost 0 bases to trimming and J lost 8 bases, with 10 bases between them. Germline V lookup: CDR1 MNHEY, CDR2 SVGAGI. The CDR3 DNA reads TGTGCCAGCAGTTACTCGATTTTCGTCGAAAAACTGTTTTTT. Protein product: CASSYSIFVEKLFF.

The chain combines TRBV6-5 with TRBJ2-5; D remains unclear. This CDR3 has 12 amino acids. V dropped 6 bases and J dropped 4 bases, with 9 bases sitting between them. From germline, CDR1 is MNHEY and CDR2 SVGAGI. In DNA, the CDR3 is TGTGCCAGCAGCAACCGGAGAGAGACCCAGTACTTC. This gives the protein CASSNRRETQYF.

The chain links TRBV7-2 to TRBJ2-3, with 7 bases matching TRBD2. Germline V gene lookup returns CDR1 SGHTA and CDR2 FQGNSA. V dropped 1 base and J dropped 2; count of bases not matched to a gene: 9. The CDR3 is 17 amino acids. The CDR3 spells CASSLVYVGGTTDTQYF. CDR3 nucleotides: TGTGCCAGCAGCTTAGTTTATGTGGGAGGGACCACAGATACGCAGTATTTT.

J is TRBJ1-1 and V is TRBV29-1; D possibly corresponds to TRBD1 (5 bases). Per the germline V gene, CDR1 is SQVTM and CDR2 is ANQGSEA. CDR3 size: 13 residues. V shed 7 bases and J shed 2 bases, with 14 bases lying between them. The CDR3 spells CSAPDTGNTEAFF. CDR3 in DNA: TGCAGCGCCCCGGACACGGGAAACACTGAAGCTTTCTTT.

CDR3 sequence reads: CSLAGSGTYNEQFF. The CDR3 nucleotides are TGCAGCTTGGCAGGGTCTGGGACCTACAATGAGCAGTTCTTC. The chain uses TRBV29-1 and TRBJ2-1, with D tentatively TRBD1 (5 bases). The CDR3 extends over 14 amino acids. CDR1 and CDR2 (germline): SQVTM, ANQGSEA. V was shortened by 8 bases and J by 2 bases, with 16 bases between the two germline ends.

This clone appeared many times. Other DNA sequences in the sample encode the same CDR3. CDR3 sequence: CASSLGTAGNYGYTF. DNA of the CDR3: TGTGCCAGCAGCTTAGGTACGGCGGGAAACTATGGCTACACCTTC. The chain recombines TRBV7-9 with TRBJ1-2; D is unresolved. Per germline, CDR1 SEHNR and CDR2 FQNEAQ (reference sequence). Trimming pared 1 base from V and 2 bases from J, leaving 11 bases between. The CDR3 loop spans 15 amino acids.

Comment on this clone: Within the sample, other DNA sequences also encode this same CDR3. CDR3 DNA sequence: TGCAGCGTTGAGGACTCCTACGAGCAGTACTTC. Its protein product is CSVEDSYEQYF. The chain employs TRBV29-1 and TRBJ2-7; no reliable D call. CDR3 size: 11 residues. Trimming took off 3 bases at V and 0 bases at J, with 3 bases between the two ends. From germline, CDR1 is SQVTM and CDR2 ANQGSEA.

Regarding this clone: This sample also contains other DNA sequences that code for the same CDR3. The genes are TRBV19 and TRBJ1-2; D may be TRBD1 (5 bases). The CDR3 runs to 14 residues. Trimming took 5 bases from V and 5 from J, leaving 15 bases between them. Germline V CDR1 and CDR2: LNHDA, SQIVND (reference sequence). CDR3 sequence reads: CASSREGLTYGYTF. CDR3 DNA sequence: TGTGCCAGTAGTCGAGAGGGACTCACATATGGCTACACCTTC.